The T cell receptor beta chain under discussion was sequenced for a study of response to subunit inactivated influenza vaccine. This clonotype came up a few times. Its specificity is unknown. Findings of the study overall: Each seasonal flu vaccination may recruit only limited new T cells, authors suggested.

The CDR3 has 17 amino acids. Trimming cost V 1 base and J 0 bases, with 13 bases left between them. CDR1 and CDR2 (germline): KGHSH, LQKENI. TCRdb redid the calling of the RT-PCR reads with MiXCR, one entry per CDR3 protein. Found here are 530,000 or so distinct CDR3 sequences, roughly 12% of them singletons; the top ten hold roughly a tenth. The source of this sequence is a man aged 50 to 59 who received an inactivated influenza vaccine. Here the sequenced sample was PBMCs from blood, taken on the day of vaccination. The chain combines TRBV18 with TRBJ1-3; D not certain. In DNA, the CDR3 is TGTGCCAGCTCACCACAAAGGTCCTCCGGCTCTGGAAACACCATATATTTT. Amino acid sequence: CASSPQRSSGSGNTIYF.